This is a list of T cell receptor beta chains from one sample in a study of CD8 T cells in ankylosing spondylitis. TCRdb fed the 5' RACE reads into MiXCR, producing one record per CDR3 protein. This sample has about 800,000 distinct CDR3 sequences, with about 10% found just once. The specimen sequenced was blood, either unsorted or a sorted T cell fraction (not recorded which). These receptors all stem from a male donor with ankylosing spondylitis. Each CDR3 is given with its conserved first and last residue. The order of the fields is J gene, D gene, V gene, clone size, CDR3 protein, CDR3 DNA. D genes are given only for firm matches. Clone size is not always given. Where it is, it says once, few, many or a class for expanded clones.

j_gene: TRBJ2-5; d_gene: TRBD2; v_gene: TRBV7-2; abundance: .; CDR3aa: CASHLLPGGAGAQYF; CDR3nt: TGTGCCAGCCATCTCCTTCCGGGGGGGGCTGGGGCCCAGTACTTC
j_gene: TRBJ1-6; d_gene: .; v_gene: TRBV12-3/TRBV12-4; abundance: many; CDR3aa: CASSFASPLHF; CDR3nt: TGTGCCAGCAGTTTCGCTTCACCCCTCCACTTT
j_gene: TRBJ1-1; d_gene: .; v_gene: TRBV20-1; abundance: few; CDR3aa: CSAKLGASNTEAFF; CDR3nt: TGCAGTGCTAAATTGGGGGCGTCGAACACTGAAGCTTTCTTT
j_gene: TRBJ2-5; d_gene: .; v_gene: TRBV5-1; abundance: few; CDR3aa: CASSFPLLGQETQYF; CDR3nt: TGCGCCAGCAGCTTCCCCCTCTTGGGGCAAGAGACCCAGTACTTC
j_gene: TRBJ1-1; d_gene: .; v_gene: TRBV20-1; abundance: few; CDR3aa: CSAKRMNTEAFF; CDR3nt: TGCAGTGCTAAGCGGATGAACACTGAAGCTTTCTTT
j_gene: TRBJ2-1; d_gene: .; v_gene: TRBV12-3/TRBV12-4; abundance: many; CDR3aa: CASRADERPYNEQFF; CDR3nt: TGTGCCAGCAGAGCTGACGAAAGACCCTACAATGAGCAGTTCTTC
j_gene: TRBJ2-2; d_gene: .; v_gene: TRBV10-3; abundance: many; CDR3aa: CAISSAGANTGELFF; CDR3nt: TGTGCCATCAGTTCTGCGGGCGCGAACACCGGGGAGCTGTTTTTT
j_gene: TRBJ2-1; d_gene: .; v_gene: TRBV5-1; abundance: many; CDR3aa: CASSLLSGEQFF; CDR3nt: TGCGCCAGCAGCCTCCTGAGTGGTGAGCAGTTCTTC
j_gene: TRBJ2-1; d_gene: TRBD2; v_gene: TRBV10-3; abundance: .; CDR3aa: CAIMGTSGIRSYNEQFF; CDR3nt: TGTGCCATCATGGGGACTAGCGGGATTCGCTCCTACAATGAGCAGTTCTTC
j_gene: TRBJ1-2; d_gene: .; v_gene: TRBV27; abundance: many; CDR3aa: CASREGGTVYGYTF; CDR3nt: TGTGCCAGCAGGGAGGGAGGAACCGTCTATGGCTACACCTTC
j_gene: TRBJ2-1; d_gene: TRBD2; v_gene: TRBV5-1; abundance: .; CDR3aa: CASSFMPSGSFNEQFF; CDR3nt: TGCGCCAGCAGCTTCATGCCTAGCGGGAGTTTTAATGAGCAGTTCTTC
j_gene: TRBJ1-1; d_gene: .; v_gene: TRBV4-3; abundance: .; CDR3aa: CASSLIPGPAGAFF; CDR3nt: TGCGCCAGCAGCCTTATCCCGGGGCCAGCCGGCGCTTTCTTT
j_gene: TRBJ2-2; d_gene: .; v_gene: TRBV20-1; abundance: .; CDR3aa: CSARRLGGELFF; CDR3nt: TGCAGTGCTAGGCGGTTGGGCGGGGAGCTGTTTTTT
j_gene: TRBJ2-1; d_gene: TRBD2; v_gene: TRBV6-2/TRBV6-3; abundance: many; CDR3aa: CASSYGLAVYNEQFF; CDR3nt: TGCGCCAGCAGTTACGGACTAGCGGTCTACAATGAGCAGTTCTTC
j_gene: TRBJ1-3; d_gene: .; v_gene: TRBV13; abundance: .; CDR3aa: CASSLGARSGNTIYF; CDR3nt: TGTGCCAGCAGCTTAGGGGCCCGCTCTGGAAACACCATATATTTT
j_gene: TRBJ2-7; d_gene: .; v_gene: TRBV24-1; abundance: .; CDR3aa: CATTPGTRRTYEQYF; CDR3nt: TGTGCCACCACCCCCGGGACGCGGCGGACCTACGAGCAGTACTTC
j_gene: TRBJ1-5; d_gene: .; v_gene: TRBV12-3/TRBV12-4; abundance: many; CDR3aa: CASSRYNQPQHF; CDR3nt: TGTGCCAGCAGTCGCTATAATCAGCCCCAGCATTTT
j_gene: TRBJ1-6; d_gene: .; v_gene: TRBV4-3; abundance: .; CDR3aa: CASSQDAREPNSPLHF; CDR3nt: TGCGCCAGCAGCCAAGATGCACGAGAGCCGAATTCACCCCTCCACTTT
j_gene: TRBJ2-3; d_gene: .; v_gene: TRBV6-1; abundance: .; CDR3aa: CASTRLVPGDTQYF; CDR3nt: TGTGCCAGCACGAGACTAGTCCCCGGGGATACGCAGTATTTT
j_gene: TRBJ2-5; d_gene: TRBD1; v_gene: TRBV9; abundance: .; CDR3aa: CASSVMGQGEETQYF; CDR3nt: TGTGCCAGCAGCGTAATGGGACAGGGGGAAGAGACCCAGTACTTC
j_gene: TRBJ1-5; d_gene: .; v_gene: TRBV7-2; abundance: few; CDR3aa: CASSLVPESNQPQHF; CDR3nt: TGTGCCAGCAGCTTAGTCCCCGAAAGCAATCAGCCCCAGCATTTT
j_gene: TRBJ2-3; d_gene: .; v_gene: TRBV4-3; abundance: many; CDR3aa: CASSQAGVTDTQYF; CDR3nt: TGCGCCAGCAGCCAAGCGGGGGTCACAGATACGCAGTATTTT
j_gene: TRBJ2-2; d_gene: TRBD1; v_gene: TRBV10-3; abundance: few; CDR3aa: CATYYRDRGTGELFF; CDR3nt: TGTGCCACCTATTACCGGGACAGGGGAACCGGGGAGCTGTTTTTT
j_gene: TRBJ2-3; d_gene: TRBD1; v_gene: TRBV7-2; abundance: .; CDR3aa: CASSMTGFTDTQYF; CDR3nt: TGTGCCAGCAGCATGACAGGGTTCACAGATACGCAGTATTTT
j_gene: TRBJ2-3; d_gene: TRBD2; v_gene: TRBV7-7; abundance: .; CDR3aa: CASSPSSGRADTQYF; CDR3nt: TGTGCTAGCAGTCCTTCTAGCGGGAGGGCAGATACGCAGTATTTT
j_gene: TRBJ2-7; d_gene: .; v_gene: TRBV6-1; abundance: few; CDR3aa: CASSEVGSSSYEQYF; CDR3nt: TGTGCCAGCAGTGAAGTGGGATCGAGCTCCTACGAGCAGTACTTC
j_gene: TRBJ2-2; d_gene: .; v_gene: TRBV5-5; abundance: .; CDR3aa: CASSWAGPDTGELFF; CDR3nt: TGTGCCAGCAGCTGGGCTGGCCCGGACACCGGGGAGCTGTTTTTT
j_gene: TRBJ1-4; d_gene: TRBD1; v_gene: TRBV12-3/TRBV12-4; abundance: many; CDR3aa: CASSLTGGQEKLFF; CDR3nt: TGTGCCAGCAGTCTGACAGGGGGCCAGGAAAAACTGTTTTTT
j_gene: TRBJ2-1; d_gene: .; v_gene: TRBV20-1; abundance: many; CDR3aa: CSASGSFYNEQFF; CDR3nt: TGCAGTGCTAGCGGCAGCTTCTACAATGAGCAGTTCTTC
j_gene: TRBJ2-1; d_gene: TRBD2; v_gene: TRBV24-1; abundance: .; CDR3aa: CATSDDSGRIDNEQFF; CDR3nt: TGTGCCACCAGTGATGATAGCGGGAGGATAGACAATGAGCAGTTCTTC
j_gene: TRBJ2-7; d_gene: TRBD1; v_gene: TRBV20-1; abundance: few; CDR3aa: CSARDPDRAYEQYF; CDR3nt: TGCAGTGCTAGAGACCCGGACAGGGCGTACGAGCAGTACTTC
j_gene: TRBJ1-2; d_gene: .; v_gene: TRBV6-6; abundance: .; CDR3aa: CASSYPDSLGYTF; CDR3nt: TGTGCCAGCAGTTACCCGGACAGTTTGGGCTACACCTTC
j_gene: TRBJ1-2; d_gene: .; v_gene: TRBV7-8; abundance: .; CDR3aa: CASSLGGYEANYGYTF; CDR3nt: TGTGCCAGCAGCCTAGGGGGTTACGAAGCTAACTATGGCTACACCTTC
j_gene: TRBJ1-2; d_gene: .; v_gene: TRBV20-1; abundance: .; CDR3aa: CSAHGRLESYTF; CDR3nt: TGCAGTGCCCACGGACGTCTAGAGAGCTACACCTTC
j_gene: TRBJ2-5; d_gene: TRBD1; v_gene: TRBV5-4; abundance: few; CDR3aa: CASSLQGSRETQYF; CDR3nt: TGTGCCAGCAGCTTACAGGGGTCACGGGAGACCCAGTACTTC
j_gene: TRBJ2-1; d_gene: .; v_gene: TRBV7-2; abundance: many; CDR3aa: CASSLLGDSYNEQFF; CDR3nt: TGTGCCAGCAGCTTATTGGGGGACTCCTACAATGAGCAGTTCTTC
j_gene: TRBJ2-6; d_gene: .; v_gene: TRBV7-9; abundance: few; CDR3aa: CASSPRGGGSGANVLTF; CDR3nt: TGTGCCAGCAGCCCAAGGGGCGGTGGCTCTGGGGCCAACGTCCTGACTTTC
j_gene: TRBJ2-1; d_gene: .; v_gene: TRBV5-1; abundance: .; CDR3aa: CASSLAGTSLGHEQFF; CDR3nt: TGCGCCAGCAGCTTGGCCGGGACATCCCTGGGGCATGAGCAGTTCTTC
j_gene: TRBJ1-5; d_gene: .; v_gene: TRBV20-1; abundance: many; CDR3aa: CSARGDSNQPQHF; CDR3nt: TGCAGTGCTAGGGGGGATAGCAATCAGCCCCAGCATTTT
j_gene: TRBJ2-7; d_gene: TRBD1; v_gene: TRBV20-1; abundance: few; CDR3aa: CSATRTGGMYEQYF; CDR3nt: TGCAGTGCTACCCGGACAGGGGGAATGTACGAGCAGTACTTC
j_gene: TRBJ2-7; d_gene: TRBD2; v_gene: TRBV7-2; abundance: many; CDR3aa: CASSRSASGPYEQYF; CDR3nt: TGTGCCAGCAGCCGATCGGCTAGCGGTCCCTACGAGCAGTACTTC